A single TCR beta chain is shown here with its context. The CDR3 runs 16 residues. The junction had 9 bases not matched to a gene; V was cut back by 2 bases and J by 8 bases. Germline values: CDR1 SGHVS, CDR2 FQNEAQ. This sample stems from a study of blood T cell repertoires in COVID-19. TCRdb's copy holds only in-frame clones and misses some; the assay was immunoSEQ multiplex PCR. The sample lists approximately 270,000 clones, 70% to 85% occurring once. Sequenced material: peripheral blood. The rearrangement links TRBV7-8 to TRBJ1-2, with 12 positions matching TRBD1. The source is a human donor with COVID-19, enrolled during active disease. The donor label of this sample is uncertain. The CDR3 nucleotides are TGTGCCAGCAGCTTACCCTCGGGACAGGGGGCGCGCGGCTACACCTTC. Translated: CASSLPSGQGARGYTF.